The 22 T cell receptor beta chains below were found in one sample sequenced in a study of technical replicates of blood from several donors. The repertoire was sequenced with immunoSEQ multiplex PCR; TCRdb's copy has only in-frame clones and lacks some. The table has 50,000 to 70,000 clones, about 94% seen once; the top ten hold around 4%. The sample was PBMCs. The receptors shown here come from a human donor in good health. Some clones in this sample may be carry-over from other donors' samples.

The chain recombines TRBV5-8 with TRBJ1-1; tentative D call: TRBD1 (5 bases). The CDR3 is made up of 15 amino acids. Trimming stripped 0 bases from V and 2 bases from J, with 11 bases between. Germline CDR1 and CDR2: SGHTS and YDEGEE. CDR3 sequence reads: CASSLVGHLNTEAFF. The CDR3 DNA sequence: TGTGCCAGCAGCTTGGTCGGACACCTAAACACTGAAGCTTTCTTT.

This chain's CDR3 is CASSPTSLDTQYF. The CDR3 DNA follows: TGTGCCAGCAGCCCGACTAGTTTGGATACGCAGTATTTT. The chain is built from TRBV7-3 and TRBJ2-3; weak D call: TRBD2 (6 bases). V was shortened by 5 bases and J by 6 bases, with 12 bases between the two germline ends. Germline V CDR1 and CDR2: SGHTA, FQGTGA. The CDR3 has 13 residues.

The J gene is TRBJ2-7, the V gene TRBV6-1; 9 bases align to TRBD1. There are 19 residues in the CDR3. With 4 bases clipped from V and 0 bases from J, the junction kept 16 bases outside the gene matches. CDR1 is MNHNS, CDR2 SASEGT, per germline. CDR3 coding DNA: TGTGCCAGCAGTGCCGGACAGGGGCGCAGCGGGATATACTCCTACGAGCAGTACTTC. It encodes CASSAGQGRSGIYSYEQYF.

The chain employs TRBV6-6 and TRBJ2-5, with 11 bases matching TRBD2. Unmatched junction bases numbered 9, after V lost 4 bases and J lost 5 bases. From germline, CDR1 is MNHNY and CDR2 SVGAGI (reference sequence). This CDR3 contains 16 residues. The DNA of the CDR3 is TGTGCCAGCAGTTCCGGACTAGCGGGCGGTGGGGAGACCCAGTACTTC. It yields the protein CASSSGLAGGGETQYF.

The V and J genes are TRBV11-3 and TRBJ2-3; 9 bases match TRBD1. Germline CDR1 is SGHNT and CDR2 is YENEEA. V gave up 3 bases and J gave up 6 bases; unmatched junction bases: 7. The CDR3 runs 15 residues. The CDR3 loop reads CASSLGQGSGDTQYF. Here the CDR3 DNA reads TGTGCCAGCAGCTTGGGACAGGGTTCAGGGGATACGCAGTATTTT.

This chain uses TRBV4-1 with TRBJ2-3; TRBD2 agrees at 12 bases. The germline CDR1 and CDR2 sequences are MGHRA and YSYEKL. This CDR3 has 17 residues. V lost 0 bases and J lost 3; bases outside the gene matches: 4. The DNA for the CDR3 is TGCGCCAGCAGCCAAGATCCCCTAGCGGGGGGGACAGATACGCAGTATTTT. As protein: CASSQDPLAGGTDTQYF.

This chain joins TRBV28 and TRBJ1-1, with D maybe TRBD1 (5 bases). The CDR3 is 13 residues long. V was shortened by 4 bases and J by 10 bases, with 16 bases between the two germline ends. The V gene's germline CDR1 is MDHEN and CDR2 SYDVKM. CDR3 bases: TGTGCCAGCAGTTCGCCCGCAGGGCTCCGAGCTTTCTTT. Protein sequence: CASSSPAGLRAFF.

The chain combines TRBV7-2 with TRBJ2-3, with 9 bases matching TRBD2. The CDR3 spans 12 residues. V gave up 1 base and J gave up 14 bases; unmatched junction bases: 4. CDR1 SGHTA and CDR2 FQGNSA come from the germline V gene. The CDR3 nucleotides read TGTGCCAGCAGCTTAGATGCGGGGGGGCCGTATTTT. It specifies CASSLDAGGPYF. Filled out from reference TRBV7-2 and TRBJ2-3, the complete variable domain reads GAGVSQSPSNKVTEKGKDVELRCDPISGHTALYWYRQSLGQGLEFLIYFQGNSAPDKSGLPSDRFSAERTGGSVSTLTIQRTQQEDSAVYLCASSLDAGGPYFGPGTRLTVL.

The chain combines TRBV7-2 with TRBJ1-1; 7 positions agree with TRBD1. Germline assignment: CDR1 SGHTA and CDR2 FQGNSA. The V gene end was trimmed by 4 bases and the J gene end by 2 bases; junction bases not matched to a gene: 4. The CDR3 is 14 residues long. This CDR3 reads CASSWGQPNTEAFF. DNA of the CDR3: TGTGCCAGCAGCTGGGGACAGCCCAACACTGAAGCTTTCTTT. Together with reference TRBV7-2 and TRBJ1-1, the CDR3 gives the full variable domain: GAGVSQSPSNKVTEKGKDVELRCDPISGHTALYWYRQSLGQGLEFLIYFQGNSAPDKSGLPSDRFSAERTGGSVSTLTIQRTQQEDSAVYLCASSWGQPNTEAFFGQGTRLTVV.

The genes are TRBV2 and TRBJ1-5; D uncertain. The CDR3 has 13 residues. Germline V gene lookup returns CDR1 SNHLY and CDR2 FYNNEI. Trimming pared 6 bases from V and 0 bases from J, leaving 6 bases between. This CDR3 is CASSPDSNQPQHF. For the CDR3, the DNA is TGTGCCAGCAGCCCAGATAGCAATCAGCCCCAGCATTTT.

V usage is TRBV19 and J usage is TRBJ1-2; the D gene is possibly TRBD1 (5 bases). With 9 bases removed from V and 0 bases from J, the gap between germline ends came to 11 bases. Germline CDR1 and CDR2: LNHDA and SQIVND (reference sequence). The CDR3 sequence is 13 residues long. DNA of the CDR3: TGTGCCAGCACAGACAGCGCTAACTATGGCTACACCTTC. Encoded protein: CASTDSANYGYTF.

The genes are TRBV6-5 and TRBJ1-1, with 7 positions matching TRBD1. Per the germline V gene, CDR1 is MNHEY and CDR2 is SVGAGI. This CDR3 region has 14 residues. V was pared by 4 bases and J by 4 bases, with 6 bases of the junction left unmatched. The CDR3 sequence is CASSSRDSRTEAFF. The CDR3 DNA is TGTGCCAGCAGTTCCCGGGACAGTCGCACTGAAGCTTTCTTT.

The V call is TRBV19, the J call TRBJ2-7; 11 bases align to TRBD1. V lost 3 bases, J lost 3 bases, and 1 base stayed unmatched. The CDR3 consists of 14 residues. Germline CDR1 is LNHDA and CDR2 is SQIVND (reference sequence). The CDR3 here is CASSMGTGGYEQYF. The DNA of the CDR3 is TGTGCCAGTAGTATGGGGACAGGGGGCTACGAGCAGTACTTC.

V is TRBV11-3 and J is TRBJ2-2, with 8 bases identical to TRBD1. The CDR3 sequence is 14 residues long. V trimming: 5 bases; J trimming: 13 bases; junction bases outside the gene matches: 12. The V gene's germline CDR1 is SGHNT and CDR2 YENEEA. The CDR3 is CASSPGTGFLGLFF. The DNA of the CDR3 is TGTGCCAGCAGCCCAGGGACAGGTTTCCTAGGGCTGTTTTTT.

This clone turned up a few times. This chain joins TRBV30 and TRBJ1-3; D unclear. Deletions cut 2 bases from V and 0 bases from J, with 11 bases between. Germline loops: CDR1 GTSNPN, CDR2 SVGIG (reference sequence). CDR3 size: 15 residues. CDR3 nucleotides: TGTGCCTGGAGTCGGCCGCGGAGCTCTGGAAACACCATATATTTT. Its protein is CAWSRPRSSGNTIYF.

This rearrangement joins TRBV7-2 to TRBJ2-7; D might be TRBD2 (5 bases). CDR3 size: 15 residues. Germline CDR1 SGHTA, CDR2 FQGNSA. With 5 bases removed from V and 6 bases from J, the gap between germline ends came to 20 bases. The CDR3 reads CASSLNRDLRFEQYF. CDR3 bases: TGTGCCAGCAGCCTTAATCGGGATTTGAGGTTCGAGCAGTACTTC.

The chain is built from TRBV4-3 and TRBJ1-1, with a weak D call TRBD1 (6 bases). Between the trimmed V and J ends, which lost 4 bases and 4 bases, there was a span of 13 bases. The CDR3 consists of 14 residues. Germline CDR1 is LGHNA and CDR2 is YSLEER. As DNA, the CDR3 is TGCGCCAGCAGCCCCAGGGGAGGGAGCACTGAAGCTTTCTTT. This sequence encodes CASSPRGGSTEAFF.

This chain joins TRBV5-3 and TRBJ2-1; D gene ambiguous. Being an ORF, TRBV5-3 has a function that is uncertain. V was trimmed by 4 bases and J by 0 bases, leaving 11 bases between them. The CDR3 spans 15 residues. In DNA form, the CDR3 reads TGTGCCAGAAGCCGATCCCGCGCCTCCTACAATGAGCAGTTCTTC. It encodes CARSRSRASYNEQFF.

In DNA form, the CDR3 reads TGTGCCTGGTCCCCCCTGGGACTAGTTTCCGGGGAGCTGTTTTTT. Its protein is CAWSPLGLVSGELFF. This chain joins TRBV30 and TRBJ2-2, with 8 bases identical to TRBD2. This CDR3 has 15 residues. Per germline, CDR1 GTSNPN and CDR2 SVGIG (reference sequence). Losses at the gene ends were 5 bases for V and 6 bases for J; bases not matched to a gene: 11.

The V call is TRBV16, the J call TRBJ2-7; the match to TRBD1 covers 9 bases. V lost 3 bases, J lost 3 bases, and 6 bases stayed unmatched. Germline V gene lookup returns CDR1 KGHSY and CDR2 FQNENV. CDR3 length equals 15 residues. Written as DNA, the CDR3 is TGTGCCAGCAGCCACGACAGGGGGGTTGACTACGAGCAGTACTTC. Its translation is CASSHDRGVDYEQYF.

The V call is TRBV7-9, the J call TRBJ1-5; TRBD1 matches 7 bases. CDR1 and CDR2 (germline): SEHNR, FQNEAQ (reference sequence). The CDR3 is 18 amino acids. The V and J ends lost 2 bases and 0 bases, in that order; junction bases with no gene match: 10. The chain's CDR3 is CASSLSRTGTDSNQPQHF. As DNA, the CDR3 is TGTGCCAGCAGCTTATCTCGGACCGGGACAGATAGCAATCAGCCCCAGCATTTT.

The chain joins TRBV7-3 to TRBJ2-3; D not certain. The V gene's germline CDR1 is SGHTA and CDR2 FQGTGA. The CDR3 loop spans 12 amino acids. Trimming removed 6 bases at V and 2 bases at J, with 6 bases between. For the CDR3, the DNA is TGTGCCAGCAGGTCCATCACAGATACGCAGTATTTT. This gives the protein CASRSITDTQYF.